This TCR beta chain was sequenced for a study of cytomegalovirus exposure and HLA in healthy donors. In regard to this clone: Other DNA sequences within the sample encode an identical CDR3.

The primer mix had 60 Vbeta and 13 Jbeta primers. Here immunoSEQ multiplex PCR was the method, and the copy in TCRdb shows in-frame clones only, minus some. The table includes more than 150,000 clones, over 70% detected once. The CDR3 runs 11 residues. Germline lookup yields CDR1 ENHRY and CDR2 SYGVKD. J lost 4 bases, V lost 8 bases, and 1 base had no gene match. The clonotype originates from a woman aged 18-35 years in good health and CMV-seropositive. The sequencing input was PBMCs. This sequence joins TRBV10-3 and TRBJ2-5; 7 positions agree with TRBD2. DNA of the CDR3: TGTGCCATCTCGGGGGGAGAGACCCAGTACTTC. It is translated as CAISGGETQYF.